What follows are 17 T cell receptor beta chains derived from one specimen sequenced in a study of OX40 agonist ivuxolimab in advanced cancers. The data were produced by immunoSEQ multiplex PCR, yet TCRdb's version contains in-frame clones alone and is incomplete. The sample has tens of thousands of clones, 80% seen once; the top ten hold more than 9%. Sequencing was performed on CD4+ or CD8+ T cells sorted from blood, taken in a trial of the OX40 agonist ivuxolimab. The receptors come from an adult with an advanced solid tumor such as melanoma, head and neck, liver or kidney cancer.

The chain recombines TRBV4-3 with TRBJ1-1; D is perhaps TRBD1 (5 bases). This CDR3 is built from 15 residues. The V end lost 1 base, the J end lost 3 bases, and 12 bases lay between the germline ends. Germline CDR1 LGHNA, CDR2 YSLEER. The CDR3 loop is CASSQVRPGDTEAFF. The CDR3, as DNA: TGCGCCAGCAGCCAAGTCCGCCCGGGGGACACTGAAGCTTTCTTT.

The genes are TRBV10-3 and TRBJ2-1, with D hard to call. This CDR3 has 11 residues. V gave up 7 bases and J gave up 4 bases, with 5 bases separating them. Germline CDR1 reads ENHRY; CDR2 reads SYGVKD. CDR3 nucleotides: TGTGCCATCAAGGATTACAATGAGCAGTTCTTC. Encoded protein: CAIKDYNEQFF.

The chain has TRBV19 and TRBJ2-7, with D possibly matching TRBD1 (7 bases). The CDR3 extends over 15 amino acids. Germline V gene lookup returns CDR1 LNHDA and CDR2 SQIVND (reference sequence). V dropped 5 bases and J dropped 6 bases, with 20 bases sitting between them. The CDR3 is CASSAGTAFLSEQYF. DNA of the CDR3: TGTGCCAGTAGTGCGGGGACAGCCTTTTTGTCCGAGCAGTACTTC.

The V and J genes are TRBV19 and TRBJ1-2; 8 bases map to TRBD1. There are 12 residues in the CDR3. Losses at the gene ends were 8 bases for V and 4 bases for J; bases not matched to a gene: 3. Germline V gives CDR1 LNHDA, CDR2 SQIVND (reference sequence). CDR3 in DNA: TGTGCCAGTGGGACAGGCGTCTATGGCTACACCTTC. Encoded protein: CASGTGVYGYTF.

The gene calls are TRBV5-1 and TRBJ1-2; TRBD1 might be the D (5 bases). V was cut by 4 bases and J by 2 bases, with 9 bases left in between. Per the germline V gene, CDR1 is SGHRS and CDR2 is YFSETQ. CDR3 length: 13 amino acids. The CDR3 reads CASSPDSNYGYTF. CDR3 coding DNA: TGCGCCAGCAGCCCTGACAGCAACTATGGCTACACCTTC.

The chain combines TRBV4-3 with TRBJ2-6; D call uncertain. Per germline, CDR1 LGHNA and CDR2 YSLEER. V lost 1 base, J lost 4 bases, and 17 bases lay in between. This CDR3 is built from 18 residues. In DNA form, the CDR3 reads TGCGCCAGCAGCCAAGTTCTCACAGCTCTAGGGGGGGCCAACGTCCTGACTTTC. Its protein is CASSQVLTALGGANVLTF.

The V and J genes are TRBV9 and TRBJ2-1; no clear D. The V end lost 0 bases, the J end lost 6 bases, and 16 bases lay between the germline ends. This CDR3 comprises 16 residues. Germline V CDR1 and CDR2: SGDLS, YYNGEE. DNA for the CDR3: TGTGCCAGCAGCGTAGCTTGGGGAATAGTTGGCAATGAGCAGTTCTTC. It is translated as CASSVAWGIVGNEQFF. The whole variable domain, filled in from reference TRBV9 and TRBJ2-1, reads DSGVTQTPKHLITATGQRVTLRCSPRSGDLSVYWYQQSLDQGLQFLIQYYNGEERAKGNILERFSAQQFPDLHSELNLSSLELGDSALYFCASSVAWGIVGNEQFFGPGTRLTVL.

This rearrangement joins TRBV6-1 to TRBJ2-2; 8 bases fit TRBD1. The CDR3 consists of 15 residues. The junction had 10 bases not matched to a gene; V was cut back by 7 bases and J by 6 bases. Germline V gene sequence: CDR1 MNHNS, CDR2 SASEGT. CDR3 in amino acids: CASTSGRGLSGELFF. The CDR3 region has the DNA TGTGCCAGCACCAGTGGCAGGGGGCTGTCCGGGGAGCTGTTTTTT.

This clone came up a few times. The chain has TRBV6-5 and TRBJ1-5; the match to TRBD1 covers 9 bases. The CDR3 has 14 residues. Germline assignment: CDR1 MNHEY and CDR2 SVGAGI. Trimming at V came to 6 bases and at J to 3 bases, leaving 3 bases not matched to a gene. CDR3 DNA: TGTGCCAGCAGAGGACAGGGGAACAATCAGCCCCAGCATTTT. Translation: CASRGQGNNQPQHF.

This clone was observed a few times. The J gene is TRBJ1-1, the V gene TRBV28, with D possibly being TRBD1 (5 bases). The CDR3 consists of 14 residues. In germline, CDR1 is MDHEN, CDR2 SYDVKM. Trimming removed 5 bases from V and 6 bases from J, with 16 bases in between. The CDR3 reads CASSPMGGDPEAFF. The CDR3 bases are TGTGCCAGCAGTCCGATGGGGGGGGACCCTGAAGCTTTCTTT.

As regards this clone: The junction departs from the called germline gene at one end, perhaps through a read error. V usage is TRBV5-1 and J usage is TRBJ2-7; TRBD2 aligns across 9 bases. Germline loops: CDR1 SGHRS, CDR2 YFSETQ. The CDR3 sequence is 13 residues long. This chain's CDR3 is CASSTGLANEQYF. CDR3 in DNA: TGTGCCAGCAGCACCGGACTAGCGAACGAGCAGTACTTC.

The rearrangement uses TRBV6-1 and TRBJ2-3; 10 bases fit TRBD2. Germline V gene sequence: CDR1 MNHNS, CDR2 SASEGT. V shed 8 bases and J 4 bases; nucleotides not matched to a gene: 6. The CDR3 runs 14 residues. CDR3 in DNA: TGTGCCAGCCAGCCTAGCGGGAGCCCAGATACGCAGTATTTT. Translated: CASQPSGSPDTQYF.

This chain uses TRBV10-2 with TRBJ1-3; no clear D. Trimming removed 4 bases at V and 4 bases at J, with 14 bases between. The CDR3 length is 15 residues. Germline V gene data show CDR1 as WSHSY and CDR2 as SAAADI. For the CDR3, the DNA is TGCGCCAGCAGTGCCCGGGCTCTGTTAGGAAACACCATATATTTT. Translated, it gives CASSARALLGNTIYF.

J is TRBJ2-7 and V is TRBV28, with 8 bases lining up with TRBD2. This CDR3 region has 15 residues. Germline assignment: CDR1 MDHEN and CDR2 SYDVKM. The V and J ends lost 6 bases and 1 base, in that order; junction bases with no gene match: 8. The chain's CDR3 is CASSDLGGGSYEQYF. As DNA, the CDR3 is TGTGCCAGCAGCGACTTAGGCGGGGGGTCCTACGAGCAGTACTTC.

The V and J genes are TRBV4-1 and TRBJ1-1; D unresolved. CDR1 is MGHRA and CDR2 is YSYEKL in the germline V gene. The V end was cut by 0 bases, the J end by 4 bases, with 12 bases between. The CDR3 spans 15 residues. CDR3 nucleotide sequence: TGCGCCAGCAGCCAAGAAGCGGGATGGATCACTGAAGCTTTCTTT. This translates into CASSQEAGWITEAFF.

The chain recombines TRBV30 with TRBJ1-2, with 7 bases identical to TRBD1. V lost 7 bases, J lost 1 base, and 6 bases stayed unmatched. Germline V CDR1 and CDR2: GTSNPN, SVGIG (reference sequence). This CDR3 region has 13 residues. The CDR3 region has the DNA TGTGCCTCCCCCCGGGACAGTAACTATGGCTACACCTTC. This sequence encodes CASPRDSNYGYTF.

The CDR3 region has the DNA TGTGCCAGCACCCAGGTCCCCGGGGGGGAGACCCAGTACTTC. Translating it yields CASTQVPGGETQYF. The genes are TRBV5-8 and TRBJ2-5; TRBD2 matches at 7 bases. The CDR3 contains 14 residues. Germline CDR1 SGHTS, CDR2 YDEGEE. The V and J ends lost 6 bases and 5 bases, in that order; junction bases with no gene match: 10.